Shown below are 24 T cell receptor beta chains from a single sample sequenced in a study of regulatory T cells in long-lasting Graves disease. Investigators prepared the TCR beta libraries by applying iRepertoire HTBI primers and Arm-PCR of CDR3 regions. Each CDR3 protein is one row after TCRdb ran MiXCR on the multiplex PCR reads. The sample lists 300,000 to 350,000 distinct CDR3 sequences; about 18% were seen once. Regarding time point: persistent/refractory GD, antithyroid drugs over 5 years with positive TRAb. Construction of the TCR library relied on RNA isolated from PBMCs. The input for sequencing was peripheral blood mononuclear cells (PBMCs), taken when the disease was refractory, from a patient treated with antithyroid drugs. The receptors come from a female donor with Graves disease.

The rearrangement links TRBV7-9 to TRBJ1-1, with TRBD1 as a possible D gene (5 bases). The V end was cut by 3 bases, the J end by 6 bases, with 17 bases between. Per germline, CDR1 SEHNR and CDR2 FQNEAQ (reference sequence). The CDR3 sequence is 15 residues long. The CDR3 nucleotides read TGTGCCAGCAGCTTCTCGGGGCAATTGATCCCTGAAGCTTTCTTT. This encodes CASSFSGQLIPEAFF.

This clonotype was counted ten times or more. The rearrangement joins TRBV27 to TRBJ2-7; D is perhaps TRBD1 (5 bases). V was shortened by 5 bases and J by 4 bases, with 18 bases between the two germline ends. The CDR3 loop spans 15 amino acids. Germline CDR1 is MNHEY and CDR2 is SMNVEV (reference sequence). This CDR3 reads CASSITGDGVYEQYF. The CDR3 coding sequence is TGTGCCAGCAGTATCACAGGTGATGGGGTATACGAGCAGTACTTC.

This clonotype was found many times. The V call is TRBV30, the J call TRBJ1-6; the D gene is possibly TRBD1 (6 bases). CDR1 is GTSNPN, CDR2 SVGIG, per germline (reference sequence). CDR3 length equals 14 residues. V was pared by 6 bases and J by 9 bases, with 18 bases between. CDR3 DNA sequence: TGTGCCTGCGGGGGGGACATCATGGGTTCACCCCTCCACTTT. Protein sequence: CACGGDIMGSPLHF. The full variable domain, its missing parts supplied by reference TRBV30 and TRBJ1-6, is SQTIHQWPATLVQPVGSPLSLECTVEGTSNPNLYWYRQAAGRGLQLLFYSVGIGQISSEVPQNLSASRPQDRQFILSSKKLLLSDSGFYLCACGGDIMGSPLHFGNGTRLTVT.

The chain uses TRBV12-3 or TRBV12-4 and TRBJ1-1; TRBD1 agrees at 9 bases. J was trimmed by 0 bases and V by 10 bases; bases with no gene match: 9. The CDR3 spans 15 residues. This chain's CDR3 is CATQGTGNMNTEAFF. The CDR3 nucleotides are TGTGCCACACAGGGGACAGGGAATATGAACACTGAAGCTTTCTTT.

This clonotype was picked up many times. The chain uses TRBV28 and TRBJ2-7; D ambiguous. Trimming shortened V by 4 bases and J by 4 bases, and 17 bases separated the two germline ends. This CDR3 contains 15 residues. Germline loops: CDR1 MDHEN, CDR2 SYDVKM. The CDR3 spells CASSSPGRRAYEQYF. The CDR3 nucleotides are TGTGCCAGCAGTTCACCTGGCCGCCGGGCTTACGAGCAGTACTTC.

A few counts support this clonotype. The V gene is TRBV18, the J gene TRBJ2-7, with TRBD1 identical over 7 bases. This CDR3 comprises 15 residues. The germline CDR1 and CDR2 sequences are KGHSH and LQKENI. With V trimmed by 2 bases and J by 5 bases, 9 bases remained unmatched. In nucleotides, the CDR3 is TGTGCCAGCTCACCAACATACGACAGGGCCCACGAGCAGTACTTC. Translation gives CASSPTYDRAHEQYF.

This clonotype was found a few times. This chain joins TRBV7-2 and TRBJ1-1; 9 nucleotides line up with TRBD1. The CDR3 is 16 amino acids. Trimming at V came to 4 bases and at J to 1 base, leaving 7 bases not matched to a gene. Germline CDR1 SGHTA, CDR2 FQGNSA. Here the CDR3 reads CASSWGGTGKNTEAFF. The CDR3 coding sequence is TGTGCCAGCAGCTGGGGGGGGACAGGGAAGAACACTGAAGCTTTCTTT.

This clonotype was recorded many times. This sequence joins TRBV7-9 and TRBJ2-7; D is ambiguous. V was trimmed by 5 bases and J by 4 bases, leaving 12 bases between them. Germline values: CDR1 SEHNR, CDR2 FQNEAQ (reference sequence). The CDR3 length is 13 residues. CDR3 in amino acids: CASSPLLGYEQYF. The DNA for the CDR3 is TGTGCCAGCAGCCCCCTGCTAGGGTACGAGCAGTACTTC.

This clonotype appeared many times. This sequence joins TRBV20-1 and TRBJ2-5, with 12 nucleotides matching TRBD2. The J segment lost 4 bases and the V segment lost 1 base, leaving 4 bases of the junction unmatched. This CDR3 has 15 amino acids. CDR1 DFQATT and CDR2 SNEGSKA come from the germline V gene (reference sequence). CDR3 nucleotides: TGCAGTGCTAGAGGGGCTAGCGGGGGGGGAGAGACCCAGTACTTC. Encoded protein: CSARGASGGGETQYF.

The V gene is TRBV19, the J gene TRBJ2-1; maybe TRBD1 (5 bases). Deletions cut 3 bases from V and 11 bases from J, with 14 bases between. The CDR3 is 13 residues long. CDR1 and CDR2 from the germline V gene are LNHDA and SQIVND (reference sequence). CDR3 bases: TGTGCCAGTAGTATGCAGGGAACCCTGCAGCAGTTCTTC. It translates to CASSMQGTLQQFF.

This clonotype came up many times. The chain is built from TRBV6-5 and TRBJ1-4; D might be TRBD1 (5 bases). CDR1 is MNHEY, CDR2 SVGAGI, per germline. Trimming took off 0 bases at V and 6 bases at J, with 14 bases between the two ends. The CDR3 extends over 16 amino acids. CDR3 coding DNA: TGTGCCAGCAGTTACTCATCCCCAGGGCTCTATGAAAAACTGTTTTTT. This encodes CASSYSSPGLYEKLFF.

The table lists this clonotype with a few counts. This chain connects TRBV24-1 to TRBJ2-7; unclear D gene. Germline CDR1 reads KGHDR; CDR2 reads SFDVKD. Trimming pared 9 bases from V and 6 bases from J, leaving 14 bases between. The CDR3 consists of 12 residues. CDR3 protein: CATSRLTGEQYF. The CDR3 DNA is TGTGCCACCTCAAGGCTTACCGGCGAGCAGTACTTC.

The gene calls are TRBV20-1 and TRBJ2-1, with D tentatively TRBD2 (6 bases). CDR1 is DFQATT, CDR2 SNEGSKA, per germline (reference sequence). The CDR3 contains 17 residues. The CDR3 DNA sequence: TGCAGCGCGCACTGGGGAAAAGGGCGGGAACTCTACAATGAGCAGTTCTTC. Its protein product is CSAHWGKGRELYNEQFF.

This clonotype was seen repeatedly, ten times or more. J is TRBJ1-2 and V is TRBV11-2; D might be TRBD1 (5 bases). Deletions cut 6 bases from V and 8 bases from J, with 19 bases between. There are 14 residues in the CDR3. Per germline, CDR1 SGHAT and CDR2 FQNNGV. CDR3 DNA: TGTGCCAGCAGGCAACAGGTCACCCCTGAAGGCTACACCTTC. Protein: CASRQQVTPEGYTF.

The chain links TRBV6-2 or TRBV6-3 to TRBJ2-1; tentatively, D is TRBD1 (6 bases). V lost 5 bases and J 7 bases, leaving 21 bases between the germline ends. Germline assignment: CDR1 MNHEY and CDR2 SVGEGT. This CDR3 is built from 16 residues. CDR3 region: CASSDALSTGWNEQFF. The CDR3 DNA reads as TGTGCCAGCAGTGACGCGTTGTCTACAGGGTGGAATGAGCAGTTCTTC.

The chain has TRBV4-1 and TRBJ2-5; 9 bases map to TRBD2. The CDR3 consists of 15 residues. Trimming at V came to 3 bases and at J to 2 bases, leaving 4 bases not matched to a gene. From germline, CDR1 is MGHRA and CDR2 YSYEKL. Here the CDR3 DNA reads TGCGCCAGCAGCCAGACTAGCGGTTTTCAAGAGACCCAGTACTTC. Translation gives CASSQTSGFQETQYF.

A few counts support this clonotype. This chain connects TRBV2 to TRBJ2-1; 8 bases map to TRBD2. CDR1 and CDR2 (germline): SNHLY, FYNNEI. This CDR3 comprises 17 residues. Trimming removed 3 bases from V and 4 bases from J; junction bases left unmatched: 11. The CDR3 bases are TGTGCCAGCAGTGATTTAACGTTAGCGGGAAATTACAATGAGCAGTTCTTC. Its protein product is CASSDLTLAGNYNEQFF.

This clonotype was detected many times. The V gene is TRBV12-3 or TRBV12-4, the J gene TRBJ1-2, with 7 nucleotides matching TRBD1. This CDR3 has 16 amino acids. Germline trimming cut 6 bases from V and 0 bases from J; bases unmatched to any gene: 10. CDR3 sequence: CASRPTPGTANYGYTF. The CDR3, as DNA: TGTGCCAGCAGGCCCACACCCGGGACAGCTAACTATGGCTACACCTTC.

The sample holds many counts of this clonotype. The chain recombines TRBV6-1 with TRBJ2-7; perhaps TRBD2 as D (5 bases). V was shortened by 4 bases and J by 6 bases, with 13 bases between the two germline ends. Germline values: CDR1 MNHNS, CDR2 SASEGT. The CDR3 loop spans 13 amino acids. CDR3: CASSARGPAEQYF. DNA of the CDR3: TGTGCCAGCAGTGCCCGCGGGCCGGCCGAGCAGTACTTC.

On this clonotype: A single base separates this from a much larger clone, so it may be a read error. The chain couples TRBV27 to TRBJ1-6; no clear D gene. The CDR3 has 12 residues. Germline V gene sequence: CDR1 MNHEY, CDR2 SMNVEV (reference sequence). The CDR3 protein is CASSRAGSPPHF. The DNA for the CDR3 is TGTGCCAGCAGCCGCGCCGGATCACCCCCCCACTTT.

The rearrangement joins TRBV2 to TRBJ2-2; TRBD2 matches at 9 bases. Per germline, CDR1 SNHLY and CDR2 FYNNEI. V was clipped by 5 bases and J by 5 bases; unmatched bases: 3. The CDR3 is 14 residues long. The CDR3 coding sequence is TGTGCCAGCAGTAGCGGGAGGTATACCGGGGAGCTGTTTTTT. Translating it yields CASSSGRYTGELFF.

The chain has TRBV2 and TRBJ2-3, with 10 nucleotides matching TRBD1. CDR1 is SNHLY, CDR2 FYNNEI, per germline. V trimming: 8 bases; J trimming: 2 bases; junction bases outside the gene matches: 7. CDR3 length: 15 residues. This chain's CDR3 is CASDRGLKYTDTQYF. In DNA form, the CDR3 reads TGTGCCAGCGACAGGGGGCTTAAATACACAGATACGCAGTATTTT.

The J gene is TRBJ1-1, the V gene TRBV4-2, with TRBD1 as a possible D gene (6 bases). The CDR3 spans 14 residues. From germline, CDR1 is LGHNA and CDR2 YNFKEQ. V lost 5 bases to trimming and J lost 1 base, with 11 bases between them. This CDR3 is CASSADSKNTEAFF. The DNA for the CDR3 is TGTGCCAGCAGCGCGGACAGCAAGAACACTGAAGCTTTCTTT.

V usage is TRBV19 and J usage is TRBJ2-2, with D unclear. The V gene's germline CDR1 is LNHDA and CDR2 SQIVND (reference sequence). CDR3 length: 13 amino acids. The germline V and J ends were trimmed by 9 bases and 7 bases, with 15 bases remaining between them. The CDR3 DNA reads as TGTGCCAGCTCGCCGGGTCTAGGCGGGGAGCTGTTTTTT. This codes for CASSPGLGGELFF.